A single sample is the source of the 3 T cell receptor beta chains below, sequenced in a study of blood T cell repertoires in COVID-19. Using immunoSEQ multiplex PCR, the repertoire was profiled, and TCRdb retains in-frame clones only, with some absent. The table includes about 430,000 clones, roughly 90% detected once. The sample comprised peripheral blood. The receptors originated from a young man with COVID-19, enrolled during active disease.

The genes are TRBV2 and TRBJ2-6; 7 positions match TRBD1. The ends lost 6 bases at V and 0 bases at J; junction bases unmatched: 11. This CDR3 has 18 amino acids. CDR1 is SNHLY and CDR2 is FYNNEI in the germline V gene. CDR3 amino acids: CASRVPPGQSSGANVLTF. CDR3 nucleotides: TGTGCCAGCAGAGTCCCACCGGGACAGAGCTCTGGGGCCAACGTCCTGACTTTC.

The CDR3 reads CASSTGGTGELFF. The CDR3 region has the DNA TGTGCCAGCAGTACGGGGGGCACCGGGGAGCTGTTTTTT. The chain joins TRBV12-3 or TRBV12-4 to TRBJ2-2, with 7 bases matching TRBD2. J gave up 4 bases and V 5 bases, and 1 base lay outside the gene matches. This CDR3 spans 13 amino acids.

This chain joins TRBV3-1 (or the pseudogene TRBV3-2) and TRBJ2-7; 10 nucleotides align to TRBD2. The CDR3 is 15 residues long. J gave up 3 bases and V 4 bases, and 6 bases lay outside the gene matches. Germline V CDR1 and CDR2: LGHDT, YNNKEL (reference sequence). Here the CDR3 reads CASSRASGGRYEQYF. CDR3 DNA sequence: TGTGCCAGCAGCCGAGCTAGCGGGGGACGCTACGAGCAGTACTTC.